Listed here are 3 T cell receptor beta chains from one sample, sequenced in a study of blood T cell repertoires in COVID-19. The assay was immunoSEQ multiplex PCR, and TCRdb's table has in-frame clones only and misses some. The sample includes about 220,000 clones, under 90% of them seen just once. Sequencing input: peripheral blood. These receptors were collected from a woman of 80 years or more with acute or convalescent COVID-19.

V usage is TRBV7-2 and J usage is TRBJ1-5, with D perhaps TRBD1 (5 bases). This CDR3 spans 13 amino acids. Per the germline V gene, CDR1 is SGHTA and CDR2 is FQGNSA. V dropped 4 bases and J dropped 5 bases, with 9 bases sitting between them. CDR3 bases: TGTGCCAGCAGCTGGACACAGGATCAGCCCCAGCATTTT. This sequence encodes CASSWTQDQPQHF.

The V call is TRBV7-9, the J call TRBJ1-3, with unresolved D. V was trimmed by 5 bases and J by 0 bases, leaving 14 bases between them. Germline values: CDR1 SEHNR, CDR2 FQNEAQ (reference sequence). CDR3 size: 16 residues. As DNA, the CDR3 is TGTGCCAGCAGCCCCCCGGGGAAAAGCTCTGGAAACACCATATATTTT. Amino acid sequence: CASSPPGKSSGNTIYF. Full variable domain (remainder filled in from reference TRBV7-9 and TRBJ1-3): DTGVSQNPRHKITKRGQNVTFRCDPISEHNRLYWYRQTLGQGPEFLTYFQNEAQLEKSRLLSDRFSAERPKGSFSTLEIQRTEQGDSAMYLCASSPPGKSSGNTIYFGEGSWLTVV.

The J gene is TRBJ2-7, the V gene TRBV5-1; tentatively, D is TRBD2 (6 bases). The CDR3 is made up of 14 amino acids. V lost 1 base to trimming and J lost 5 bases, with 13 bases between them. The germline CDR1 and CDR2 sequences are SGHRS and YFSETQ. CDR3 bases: TGCGCCAGCAGCTTGAGGGCAGGGAGGAACGAGCAGTACTTC. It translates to CASSLRAGRNEQYF.